The T cell receptor (beta chain) under discussion was sequenced for a study of T cell changes during pregnancy in multiple sclerosis. Sequencing was performed with immunoSEQ multiplex PCR; in TCRdb, only in-frame clones are kept and a portion is missing. The repertoire includes roughly 60,000 clones, around 93% of them detected once, and 0.76% sits in the top ten. The germline gives CDR1 SGHVS, CDR2 FQNEAQ. There are 15 residues in the CDR3. With 5 bases removed from V and 4 bases from J, the gap between germline ends came to 15 bases. This chain uses TRBV7-8 with TRBJ1-3; D may be TRBD1 (6 bases). The source is a female donor with multiple sclerosis, enrolled in a pregnancy study. Specimen: CD4+ T cells from peripheral blood mononuclear cells, collected in the first trimester of pregnancy. CDR3 sequence reads: CASSVDRSRGNTIYF. CDR3 DNA: TGTGCCAGCAGCGTAGACAGGAGTAGGGGAAACACCATATATTTT.